The 3 T cell receptor beta chains presented below share a single source sample, sequenced in a study of blood T cell repertoires in COVID-19. Data came from immunoSEQ multiplex PCR; TCRdb stores just in-frame clones and leaves some out. The data hold approximately 140,000 clones, with 75% to 90% observed a single time. Sequenced material: peripheral blood. These receptors originate from a woman in her fifties or sixties with active or convalescent COVID-19.

There are a few counts of this clone. This chain uses TRBV27 with TRBJ1-6; the D is unclear. This CDR3 comprises 13 residues. The V end was cut by 2 bases, the J end by 14 bases, with 13 bases between. Germline V gives CDR1 MNHEY, CDR2 SMNVEV (reference sequence). The CDR3 loop is CASSLGPSQSLHF. The CDR3 nucleotides read TGTGCCAGCAGTTTAGGCCCGTCTCAATCCCTCCACTTT.

The chain employs TRBV6-5 and TRBJ1-3, with D possibly being TRBD1 (5 bases). V lost 4 bases, J lost 2 bases, and 9 bases lay in between. Germline assignment: CDR1 MNHEY and CDR2 SVGAGI. The CDR3 has 14 residues. In nucleotides, the CDR3 is TGTGCCAGCAGTTCTCAGGGTCCTGGAAACACCATATATTTT. It is translated as CASSSQGPGNTIYF.

This rearrangement joins TRBV18 to TRBJ2-6, with a weak D call TRBD1 (5 bases). This CDR3 is 16 amino acids long. The V gene's germline CDR1 is KGHSH and CDR2 LQKENI. Between the trimmed V and J ends, which lost 3 bases and 0 bases, there was a span of 9 bases. The CDR3 region is CASSPRTSSGANVLTF. CDR3 in DNA: TGTGCCAGCTCACCTCGGACAAGCTCTGGGGCCAACGTCCTGACTTTC.